Each of the 14 T cell receptor beta chains below was sequenced from the same sample in a study of cytomegalovirus exposure and HLA in healthy donors. It was with 60 Vbeta and 13 Jbeta primers that the PCR ran. Measured with immunoSEQ multiplex PCR; TCRdb has only the in-frame clones, and not every one. The sample holds 140,000 or so clones; about 74% are singletons and the top ten take around 4.5%. The specimen was PBMCs. The receptors stem from a young man in good health and CMV-seropositive.

This clone came up once. The chain carries TRBV19 and TRBJ1-2; possible D gene TRBD1, 6 bases. Per the germline V gene, CDR1 is LNHDA and CDR2 is SQIVND (reference sequence). The CDR3 runs 15 residues. V lost 6 bases to trimming and J lost 3 bases, with 17 bases between them. CDR3 residues: CASRHLGGGDYGYTF. The CDR3 bases are TGTGCCAGTAGACATTTAGGGGGGGGCGACTATGGCTACACCTTC.

CDR3 in DNA: TGTGCCAGCAGTTTATGGGCGGGGTCTGGGGCCAACGTCCTGACTTTC. It yields the protein CASSLWAGSGANVLTF. This sequence joins TRBV28 and TRBJ2-6; tentative D call: TRBD2 (6 bases). This CDR3 is built from 16 residues. CDR1 MDHEN and CDR2 SYDVKM come from the germline V gene. V was shortened by 0 bases and J by 1 base, with 7 bases between the two germline ends.

The V call is TRBV2, the J call TRBJ2-5, with 8 bases lining up with TRBD1. The J call may be wrong; the DNA end is better matched by TRBJ2-7. CDR1 and CDR2 (germline): SNHLY, FYNNEI. This CDR3 comprises 13 residues. The CDR3: CASKILQGVEQYF. In DNA, the CDR3 is TGTGCCAGCAAAATCTTACAGGGGGTCGAGCAGTACTTC.

The V call is TRBV2, the J call TRBJ2-7, with 7 bases fitting TRBD2. V lost 4 bases and J lost 5; bases outside the gene matches: 2. The CDR3 has 12 amino acids. Germline loops: CDR1 SNHLY, CDR2 FYNNEI. The CDR3 loop is CASSATSNEQYF. The CDR3, as DNA: TGTGCCAGCAGTGCGACTAGCAACGAGCAGTACTTC.

This clone was observed a few times. CDR3 DNA sequence: TGTGCCTGGGGTCTAGCGGGGGGAAGGACAGATACGCAGTATTTT. Protein product: CAWGLAGGRTDTQYF. This chain uses TRBV30 with TRBJ2-3; 11 bases match TRBD2. V lost 5 bases and J lost 3; bases outside the gene matches: 7. Germline CDR1 GTSNPN, CDR2 SVGIG (reference sequence). This CDR3 has 15 residues.

The genes are TRBV5-1 and TRBJ2-3; 7 nucleotides match TRBD1. This CDR3 comprises 15 residues. Germline CDR1 SGHRS, CDR2 YFSETQ. Trimming removed 0 bases from V and 3 bases from J; junction bases left unmatched: 4. The CDR3 region has the DNA TGCGCCAGCAGCTTGGGAGGGGGCAGAACAGATACGCAGTATTTT. Translating it yields CASSLGGGRTDTQYF.

This chain joins TRBV19 and TRBJ1-5; D unresolved. V lost 3 bases to trimming and J lost 4 bases, with 13 bases between them. CDR3 length equals 15 residues. The germline gives CDR1 LNHDA, CDR2 SQIVND (reference sequence). CDR3 in amino acids: CASSISRRGNQPQHF. CDR3 bases: TGTGCCAGTAGTATTAGCCGGCGGGGAAATCAGCCCCAGCATTTT.

This chain uses TRBV28 with TRBJ2-3; 12 nucleotides match TRBD1. Per the germline V gene, CDR1 is MDHEN and CDR2 is SYDVKM. The CDR3 is made up of 15 amino acids. V lost 3 bases and J lost 7; bases outside the gene matches: 5. This CDR3 is CASSLAGQGAYTQYF. DNA for the CDR3: TGTGCCAGCAGTTTGGCGGGACAGGGGGCATATACGCAGTATTTT.

The V gene is TRBV18, the J gene TRBJ2-7; TRBD1 matches at 7 bases. Germline loops: CDR1 KGHSH, CDR2 LQKENI. Trimming at V came to 3 bases and at J to 0 bases, leaving 2 bases not matched to a gene. The CDR3 is 14 amino acids. The DNA of the CDR3 is TGTGCCAGCTCACCCGGGACAGACTCCTACGAGCAGTACTTC. Amino acids: CASSPGTDSYEQYF.

The chain combines TRBV7-2 with TRBJ2-5; 11 bases are a match to TRBD2. The CDR3 has 13 residues. In germline, CDR1 is SGHTA, CDR2 FQGNSA. J gave up 5 bases and V 5 bases, and 1 base lay outside the gene matches. Here the CDR3 reads CASSRLAGETQYF. CDR3 DNA: TGTGCCAGCAGCAGACTAGCGGGGGAGACCCAGTACTTC. Using reference TRBV7-2 and TRBJ2-5 for the parts outside the CDR3, the full variable domain is GAGVSQSPSNKVTEKGKDVELRCDPISGHTALYWYRQSLGQGLEFLIYFQGNSAPDKSGLPSDRFSAERTGGSVSTLTIQRTQQEDSAVYLCASSRLAGETQYFGPGTRLLVL.

This clone was seen a single time. This chain joins TRBV6-1 and TRBJ2-5; TRBD1 might be the D (7 bases). V lost 6 bases and J 7 bases, leaving 24 bases between the germline ends. The V gene's germline CDR1 is MNHNS and CDR2 SASEGT. This CDR3 comprises 16 residues. CDR3 region: CASRERRQGGIGTQYF. CDR3 bases: TGTGCCAGCAGAGAAAGAAGACAGGGAGGAATTGGGACCCAGTACTTC.

The chain employs TRBV2 and TRBJ2-2; D is uncertain. Germline loops: CDR1 SNHLY, CDR2 FYNNEI. V was shortened by 4 bases and J by 1 base, with 4 bases between the two germline ends. This CDR3 has 13 amino acids. In DNA form, the CDR3 reads TGTGCCAGCAGTGGGCAGAACACCGGGGAGCTGTTTTTT. As protein: CASSGQNTGELFF.

The J gene is TRBJ2-2, the V gene TRBV14; D call uncertain. V was shortened by 3 bases and J by 8 bases, with 7 bases between the two germline ends. The CDR3 is 12 residues long. Per the germline V gene, CDR1 is SGHDN and CDR2 is FVKESK. CDR3 bases: TGTGCCAGCAGCCAGTACGGGGGGGAGCTGTTTTTT. Translation: CASSQYGGELFF. The full variable domain, completed using reference TRBV14 and TRBJ2-2, is EAGVTQFPSHSVIEKGQTVTLRCDPISGHDNLYWYRRVMGKEIKFLLHFVKESKQDESGMPNNRFLAERTGGTYSTLKVQPAELEDSGVYFCASSQYGGELFFGEGSRLTVL.

The gene calls are TRBV6-5 and TRBJ2-7; a weak D match, TRBD2 (6 bases). The CDR3 has 13 residues. Trimming took 6 bases from V and 2 from J, leaving 11 bases between them. Germline assignment: CDR1 MNHEY and CDR2 SVGAGI. CDR3 region: CASRNWGAYEQYF. CDR3 coding DNA: TGTGCCAGCAGAAACTGGGGGGCCTACGAGCAGTACTTC.